The source of this T cell receptor beta chain is a study of CD8 T cells in Susac syndrome. With random hexamers, reverse transcription was performed on about 0.5 to 1 ug of RNA. TCRdb re-analysed the immunoSEQ multiplex PCR reads in MiXCR, keeping a single row per CDR3 protein. The data show about 250,000 distinct CDR3 sequences, just under 95% seen once. This clonotype has only one observation. CDR3 length: 16 amino acids. The V gene lost 0 bases and the J gene lost 0 bases, with 9 bases spanning the gap. CDR1 is LGHDT, CDR2 YNNKEL, per germline (reference sequence). The origin of this receptor is a human donor with multiple sclerosis. Source material: CD4+ T cells from PBMCs. The J gene is TRBJ2-4, the V gene TRBV3-1; D unresolved. CDR3 amino acids: CASSQEVTIAKNIQYF. In DNA form, the CDR3 reads TGTGCCAGCAGCCAAGAGGTCACTATAGCCAAAAACATTCAGTACTTC.